The clone carrying this T cell receptor (beta chain) has a handful of counts. Its antigen is not known. This sample was taken from a study of T-cell memory formation after mild COVID-19. Germline V gene data show CDR1 as MDHEN and CDR2 as SYDVKM. This CDR3 region has 12 residues. The V end lost 8 bases, the J end lost 0 bases, and 5 bases lay between the germline ends. TCRdb recomputed calls from the 5' RACE reads with MiXCR, one row per CDR3 protein. The table lists 550,000 to 650,000 distinct CDR3 sequences, 17% of them singletons. Study findings and constraints: Pre-infection memory harbored some responding clones, suggesting cross-reactive memory joined. Second-wave clones that peaked on day 37 lacked confirmed SARS-CoV-2 specificity.

The receptor comes from an adult woman who had mild COVID-19 (a few samples of this study predate the infection). Cell type and time point are not known. Sequencing input: PBMCs or a T cell subset sorted from them (not recorded which). The chain recombines TRBV28 with TRBJ1-3; the D is unclear. The CDR3 DNA reads TGTGCCAGCGGGAACTCTGGAAACACCATATATTTT. Its protein is CASGNSGNTIYF.